Shown below are 26 T cell receptor beta chains from a single sample sequenced in a study of cytomegalovirus exposure and HLA in healthy donors (dated 2017 in TCRdb). Receptor amplification or capture employed the immunoSEQ multiplex PCR assay. For the multiplex PCR, a mixture combining 60 forward primers for TCR Vbeta segments and 13 reverse primers for TCR Jbeta segments was used. The immuneACCESS repertoire file appears here via TCRdb, limited to in-frame rearrangements. These files lack a portion of the clones; in checked studies, under half of the deficit traces to unresolved V genes, and the cause of the others is not known. This sample comprises some 170,000 clones, approximately 78% of them detected only once. Of the sample, 2% to 3% is held by the ten largest clones. The sequenced sample consisted of PBMCs. The receptor set was obtained from a human donor in good health.

The chain recombines TRBV5-1 with TRBJ1-1, with 10 bases aligning to TRBD1. The V gene end was trimmed by 3 bases and the J gene end by 1 base; junction bases not matched to a gene: 6. There are 16 residues in the CDR3. Germline loops: CDR1 SGHRS, CDR2 YFSETQ. This CDR3 is CASSSSRQGANTEAFF. Here the CDR3 DNA reads TGCGCCAGCAGCTCCTCTAGACAGGGGGCGAACACTGAAGCTTTCTTT.

This clone was detected once. The chain joins TRBV7-2 to TRBJ2-7, with 10 nucleotides matching TRBD1. The ends lost 11 bases at V and 1 base at J; junction bases unmatched: 5. The CDR3 consists of 13 residues. Germline V lookup: CDR1 SGHTA, CDR2 FQGNSA. CDR3 in amino acids: CAPDRGPSYEQYF. CDR3 nucleotides: TGTGCCCCCGACAGGGGGCCGTCCTACGAGCAGTACTTC.

The chain has TRBV5-6 and TRBJ1-5; TRBD1 might be the D (6 bases). CDR3 size: 15 residues. The V end was cut by 4 bases, the J end by 3 bases, with 14 bases between. CDR1 SGHDT and CDR2 YYEEEE come from the germline V gene. The CDR3 DNA reads TGTGCCAGCAGCCCCTTGAGGGGGTTCAATCAGCCCCAGCATTTT. Its protein is CASSPLRGFNQPQHF.

Only a few counts were recorded for this clone. The rearrangement joins TRBV9 to TRBJ2-2, with a weak D call TRBD1 (6 bases). Looked up from germline, CDR1 is SGDLS and CDR2 is YYNGEE. The CDR3 is 14 residues long. V lost 3 bases to trimming and J lost 4 bases, with 10 bases between them. The chain's CDR3 is CASSAWDITGELFF. Written as DNA, the CDR3 is TGTGCCAGCAGCGCTTGGGACATCACCGGGGAGCTGTTTTTT.

This chain uses TRBV29-1 with TRBJ2-7; 11 bases align to TRBD1. The CDR3 loop spans 14 amino acids. V was clipped by 3 bases and J by 3 bases; unmatched bases: 4. Germline V lookup: CDR1 SQVTM, CDR2 ANQGSEA. CDR3: CSVEIGTGGYEQYF. The DNA of the CDR3 is TGCAGCGTTGAGATTGGGACAGGGGGCTACGAGCAGTACTTC.

In the case of this clone: The junction departs from the called germline gene at one end, perhaps through a read error. The chain couples TRBV6-6 to TRBJ1-2, with 7 bases that match TRBD1. Germline loops: CDR1 MNHNY, CDR2 SVGAGI (reference sequence). This CDR3 is built from 15 residues. CDR3 nucleotides: TGTGCCAGCAGTTACTCGGGACAGTCATACTATGGCTACCCCTTC. It specifies CASSYSGQSYYGYPF.

This rearrangement joins TRBV11-3 to TRBJ1-6; D unclear. This CDR3 spans 17 amino acids. Germline values: CDR1 SGHNT, CDR2 YENEEA. V shed 5 bases and J shed 10 bases, with 24 bases lying between them. The CDR3 sequence is CASSHRRESRSVSPLHF. The CDR3, as DNA: TGTGCCAGCAGCCATCGGAGGGAATCTCGGTCCGTCTCACCCCTCCACTTT.

The genes are TRBV6-4 and TRBJ2-3, with TRBD2 matching 8 bases. Trimming removed 4 bases from V and 2 bases from J; junction bases left unmatched: 8. There are 16 residues in the CDR3. The germline gives CDR1 MRHNA, CDR2 SNTAGT. The DNA for the CDR3 is TGTGCCAGCAGTGTTCTTAGCGGGGAGTCCACAGATACGCAGTATTTT. This gives the protein CASSVLSGESTDTQYF.

V usage is TRBV6-1 and J usage is TRBJ1-5; D remains unclear. This CDR3 contains 14 residues. Germline V gene sequence: CDR1 MNHNS, CDR2 SASEGT. V lost 6 bases and J 2 bases, leaving 11 bases between the germline ends. The CDR3 is CASSAPAGNQPQHF. Here the CDR3 DNA reads TGTGCCAGCAGCGCACCGGCGGGCAATCAGCCCCAGCATTTT.

In DNA, the CDR3 is TGTGCCAGCAGCGTAGTCGGACTAGCGAACACCGGGGAGCTGTTTTTT. Protein sequence: CASSVVGLANTGELFF. V usage is TRBV9 and J usage is TRBJ2-2; TRBD2 matches 7 bases. The CDR3 extends over 16 amino acids. V lost 0 bases to trimming and J lost 0 bases; unmatched junction nucleotides: 2. Germline values: CDR1 SGDLS, CDR2 YYNGEE.

The rearrangement links TRBV27 to TRBJ2-3, with 8 bases aligning to TRBD2. This CDR3 has 16 amino acids. V lost 5 bases, J lost 1 base, and 8 bases stayed unmatched. Germline V lookup: CDR1 MNHEY, CDR2 SMNVEV (reference sequence). The CDR3 spells CASSAGTSSGTDTQYF. The CDR3 DNA is TGTGCCAGCAGTGCCGGGACTAGTTCCGGCACAGATACGCAGTATTTT.

The chain combines TRBV19 with TRBJ1-5; 7 bases map to TRBD1. Germline V CDR1 and CDR2: LNHDA, SQIVND (reference sequence). CDR3 length: 17 residues. Trimming cost V 2 bases and J 6 bases; bases outside gene matches: 13. CDR3 sequence: CASSIPANRGKGQPQHF. CDR3 nucleotide sequence: TGTGCCAGTAGTATACCCGCAAACAGGGGTAAGGGTCAGCCCCAGCATTTT.

The chain combines TRBV2 with TRBJ2-6, with 11 bases identical to TRBD1. V shed 6 bases, J shed 0 bases, and the junction held 7 bases outside the gene matches. The CDR3 spans 18 residues. CDR1 SNHLY and CDR2 FYNNEI come from the germline V gene. CDR3 amino acids: CASSPWTGGYSGANVLTF. The CDR3 region has the DNA TGTGCCAGCAGCCCATGGACAGGGGGCTACTCTGGGGCCAACGTCCTGACTTTC.

The rearrangement joins TRBV9 to TRBJ2-7; TRBD1 might be the D (6 bases). Germline loops: CDR1 SGDLS, CDR2 YYNGEE. The CDR3 contains 14 residues. V shed 4 bases and J shed 2 bases, with 13 bases lying between them. In DNA, the CDR3 is TGTGCCAGCAGCCCGGTGGGACAAACCTACGAGCAGTACTTC. Protein sequence: CASSPVGQTYEQYF.

The chain is built from TRBV2 and TRBJ2-7; tentative D call: TRBD1 (6 bases). Germline values: CDR1 SNHLY, CDR2 FYNNEI. The V gene lost 6 bases and the J gene lost 4 bases, with 22 bases spanning the gap. The CDR3 is 16 residues long. Here the CDR3 reads CASRSRPGTRSYEQYF. The CDR3 region has the DNA TGTGCCAGCAGATCCCGACCCGGGACAAGATCATACGAGCAGTACTTC.

The chain employs TRBV5-4 and TRBJ1-2; 9 bases align to TRBD1. CDR1 and CDR2 from the germline V gene are SGHNT and YYREEE (reference sequence). Germline trimming cut 0 bases from V and 8 bases from J; bases unmatched to any gene: 8. The CDR3 totals 15 residues. The CDR3 sequence is CASSLVGGTGYGYTF. DNA for the CDR3: TGTGCCAGCAGCTTGGTGGGCGGGACAGGGTACGGCTACACCTTC.

The chain carries TRBV25-1 and TRBJ1-2, with a tentative D call TRBD1 (5 bases). This CDR3 is built from 16 residues. Germline CDR1 and CDR2: MGHDK and SYGVNS. V lost 2 bases, J lost 6 bases, and 19 bases lay in between. CDR3 nucleotides: TGTGCCAGCAGTGAAATTAAACGGGACTCAGAGGATGGCTACACCTTC. Protein: CASSEIKRDSEDGYTF.

The chain carries TRBV2 and TRBJ1-2, with D hard to call. V was trimmed by 8 bases and J by 2 bases, leaving 9 bases between them. Germline V gives CDR1 SNHLY, CDR2 FYNNEI. This CDR3 is built from 12 residues. CDR3 sequence reads: CASAWRNYGYTF. DNA for the CDR3: TGTGCCAGCGCCTGGAGGAACTATGGCTACACCTTC.

This clone turned up a few times. This rearrangement joins TRBV6-6 to TRBJ2-1, with D maybe TRBD2 (6 bases). Germline V CDR1 and CDR2: MNHNY, SVGAGI (reference sequence). The CDR3 consists of 14 residues. With 7 bases removed from V and 7 bases from J, the gap between germline ends came to 17 bases. The CDR3 sequence: CASTRRGDQNEQFF. CDR3 DNA sequence: TGTGCCAGCACCCGCCGCGGGGACCAAAATGAGCAGTTCTTC.

The V call is TRBV19, the J call TRBJ1-1; perhaps TRBD1 as D (5 bases). This CDR3 comprises 14 residues. Germline CDR1 LNHDA, CDR2 SQIVND (reference sequence). The ends were cut back, 6 bases at V and 5 bases at J, with 16 bases in the middle. The CDR3 loop reads CASRGLSGGTEAFF. In DNA form, the CDR3 reads TGTGCCAGTAGAGGACTCTCCGGGGGGACTGAAGCTTTCTTT. The entire variable domain, with the rest obtained from reference TRBV19 and TRBJ1-1, is as follows: DGGITQSPKYLFRKEGQNVTLSCEQNLNHDAMYWYRQDPGQGLRLIYYSQIVNDFQKGDIAEGYSVSREKKESFPLTVTSAQKNPTAFYLCASRGLSGGTEAFFGQGTRLTVV.

J is TRBJ1-5 and V is TRBV19; no reliable D call. Trimming stripped 5 bases from V and 0 bases from J, with 11 bases between. CDR1 is LNHDA and CDR2 is SQIVND in the germline V gene (reference sequence). The CDR3 runs to 15 residues. The CDR3 here is CASSLRGASNQPQHF. The CDR3 DNA is TGTGCCAGTAGTCTCCGAGGAGCTAGCAATCAGCCCCAGCATTTT.

The CDR3 spells CASSAPPDRAYEQYF. The CDR3 bases are TGTGCCAGCAGTGCCCCGCCGGACAGAGCCTACGAGCAGTACTTC. The chain combines TRBV2 with TRBJ2-7, with D perhaps TRBD1 (6 bases). Per the germline V gene, CDR1 is SNHLY and CDR2 is FYNNEI. CDR3 length: 15 amino acids. Trimming removed 4 bases from V and 2 bases from J, with 15 bases in between.

This clone was seen only a few times. The CDR3 spells CASSLDGWSGTEAFF. CDR3 in DNA: TGTGCCAGCAGCCTGGATGGGTGGAGCGGCACTGAAGCTTTCTTT. This chain connects TRBV5-4 to TRBJ1-1; the D is unclear. This CDR3 region has 15 residues. Per the germline V gene, CDR1 is SGHNT and CDR2 is YYREEE (reference sequence). The V and J ends lost 4 bases and 4 bases respectively, with 17 bases between them.

The chain carries TRBV18 and TRBJ1-1; the D is unclear. The V gene's germline CDR1 is KGHSH and CDR2 LQKENI. This CDR3 spans 15 amino acids. Deletions cut 0 bases from V and 0 bases from J, with 8 bases between. CDR3 nucleotide sequence: TGTGCCAGCTCACCACCGCGGCGAGTGAACACTGAAGCTTTCTTT. Translation gives CASSPPRRVNTEAFF.

This clone turned up a few times. This rearrangement joins TRBV4-1 to TRBJ2-5; 8 bases align to TRBD2. CDR3 size: 17 residues. Germline assignment: CDR1 MGHRA and CDR2 YSYEKL. V trimming: 4 bases; J trimming: 4 bases; junction bases outside the gene matches: 14. CDR3 sequence (DNA): TGCGCCAGCAGCCCCCCTCTGGTCGGGGGGGCCGGAGAGACCCAGTACTTC. It encodes CASSPPLVGGAGETQYF.

The sample holds one count of this clone. The chain is built from TRBV18 and TRBJ1-2, with TRBD1 matching 8 bases. The CDR3 is 15 amino acids. The ends lost 5 bases at V and 4 bases at J; junction bases unmatched: 9. Per the germline V gene, CDR1 is KGHSH and CDR2 is LQKENI. Written as DNA, the CDR3 is TGTGCCAGCTCATCGGGACAGGTTTACGTCTATGGCTACACCTTC. This sequence encodes CASSSGQVYVYGYTF.